Shown below are 8 T cell receptor beta chains from a single sample sequenced in a study of blood T cell repertoires in COVID-19. Measured with immunoSEQ multiplex PCR; TCRdb has only the in-frame clones, and not every one. The data contain approximately 360,000 clones, nearly 90% of them singletons. Material: peripheral blood. Every receptor here comes from a man aged 18 to 29 with active or convalescent COVID-19.

This chain uses TRBV21-1 with TRBJ1-6. TRBV21-1 has pseudogene status. This CDR3 has 18 residues. CDR3: CASSKPRSLRAVNSPLHF. In nucleotides, the CDR3 is TGTGCCAGCAGCAAACCCCGTTCTTTGAGGGCTGTAAATTCACCCCTCCACTTT.

The V call is TRBV5-1, the J call TRBJ1-5; a weak D match, TRBD1 (6 bases). Germline lookup yields CDR1 SGHRS and CDR2 YFSETQ. The CDR3 covers 18 residues. Trimming shortened V by 2 bases and J by 0 bases, and 18 bases separated the two germline ends. CDR3 sequence: CASSLGDPGTYSNQPQHF. The CDR3, as DNA: TGCGCCAGCAGCTTAGGGGATCCCGGGACATATAGCAATCAGCCCCAGCATTTT.

This rearrangement joins TRBV7-8 to TRBJ1-1; D perhaps matches TRBD1 (5 bases). The CDR3 is 14 residues long. V lost 2 bases to trimming and J lost 6 bases, with 13 bases between them. From germline, CDR1 is SGHVS and CDR2 FQNEAQ. Written as DNA, the CDR3 is TGTGCCAGCAGCTTAAACAGGCAGATCTCTGAAGCTTTCTTT. Encoded protein: CASSLNRQISEAFF.

V gene TRBV6-2 or TRBV6-3 combines with J gene TRBJ1-2; D is ambiguous. The CDR3 has 13 residues. Germline loops: CDR1 MNHEY, CDR2 SVGEGT. Between the trimmed V and J ends, which lost 5 bases and 0 bases, there was a span of 7 bases. Written as DNA, the CDR3 is TGTGCCAGCAGTCCGTCAGCTAACTATGGCTACACCTTC. It specifies CASSPSANYGYTF.

About this clone itself: One end of the junction fails to match germline, which may point to a read error. The chain uses TRBV29-1 and TRBJ1-1, with D possibly being TRBD1 (6 bases). In germline, CDR1 is SQVTM, CDR2 ANQGSEA. The CDR3 is 12 amino acids. CDR3 nucleotides: TGCAGCGTGGAAGGACAGAGCTTTGAAGCTTTCTTT. As protein: CSVEGQSFEAFF.

This rearrangement joins TRBV15 to TRBJ1-4, with D perhaps matching TRBD1 (5 bases). Trimming took off 1 base at V and 0 bases at J, with 9 bases between the two ends. The CDR3 is made up of 16 amino acids. CDR1 is LNHNV, CDR2 YYDKDF, per germline (reference sequence). The CDR3 here is CATSRVGTPTNEKLFF. Here the CDR3 DNA reads TGTGCCACCAGCAGAGTCGGGACTCCAACTAATGAAAAACTGTTTTTT.

The chain employs TRBV6-2 or TRBV6-3 and TRBJ2-7; tentatively, D is TRBD1 (5 bases). This CDR3 is built from 17 residues. Trimming shortened V by 2 bases and J by 0 bases, and 17 bases separated the two germline ends. CDR1 is MNHEY and CDR2 is SVGEGT in the germline V gene. The CDR3 protein is CASSYRIDGALSYEQYF. The CDR3 region has the DNA TGTGCCAGCAGTTACCGTATCGATGGGGCTCTCTCCTACGAGCAGTACTTC.

The count of this clone is one. This sequence joins TRBV5-1 and TRBJ2-3, with 12 bases matching TRBD2. Germline-derived CDR1 and CDR2 are SGHRS and YFSETQ. CDR3 length: 18 amino acids. With 0 bases clipped from V and 0 bases from J, the junction kept 5 bases outside the gene matches. As DNA, the CDR3 is TGCGCCAGCAGCTTGGGTGCTAGCGGGAGGGCTAGCACAGATACGCAGTATTTT. Residues: CASSLGASGRASTDTQYF.